This TCR beta chain is drawn from a study of blood T cell repertoires in COVID-19. Sequencing used immunoSEQ multiplex PCR; TCRdb keeps in-frame clones, though not all of them. The sample holds around 110,000 clones, around 88% seen once. V lost 2 bases and J lost 3, with 14 bases in between. The CDR3 has 16 amino acids. The V gene's germline CDR1 is LGHDT and CDR2 YNNKEL (reference sequence). Specimen: peripheral blood. This chain connects TRBV3-1 (or the pseudogene TRBV3-2) to TRBJ2-1; D may be TRBD2 (5 bases). The clonotype originates from a man aged 50-60 years with active or convalescent COVID-19. The CDR3 DNA follows: TGTGCCAGCAGCCAAAGGAGGCGGGCCATCTACAATGAGCAGTTCTTC. This encodes CASSQRRRAIYNEQFF.